The rows below give T cell receptor beta chains drawn from one sample of a study of OX40 agonist ivuxolimab in advanced cancers. The table came from immunoSEQ multiplex PCR; TCRdb's copy has only in-frame clones and leaves some out. The sample carries about 110,000 clones, 75% to 95% recorded once. This sample comprised CD4+ or CD8+ T cells sorted from blood, obtained in a trial of the OX40 agonist ivuxolimab. The origin of the receptors is an adult with an advanced solid tumor such as melanoma, head and neck, liver or kidney cancer. CDR3s leave out the opening cysteine and the closing phenylalanine or tryptophan. Each record gives: V gene, CDR3 protein.

V: TRBV6-5; CDR3: ASSQGLLTYEQY
V: TRBV18; CDR3: ASSPIKGGEETQY
V: TRBV7-2; CDR3: ASSLFDGEQF
V: TRBV5-6; CDR3: ASSSPGTGSTNEKLF
V: TRBV6-6; CDR3: ASSSGTGGRSQH
V: TRBV6-5; CDR3: ASNRLHSNQPQH
V: TRBV28; CDR3: ASSPSTLYEQY
V: TRBV28; CDR3: ASSWLAGEGGETQY
V: TRBV28; CDR3: ASSQGANVLT
V: TRBV6-1; CDR3: ASSEYDGSSTEAF
V: TRBV6-5; CDR3: ASSPGRTGNTEAF
V: TRBV6-4; CDR3: ASSDSSLHTGSAYNEQF
V: TRBV7-9; CDR3: ASSLWDRGYEQY
V: TRBV15; CDR3: ATKGGLAGGADTQY
V: TRBV10-3; CDR3: ATGLAPTDTQY
V: TRBV7-9; CDR3: ASSLGPSGTYEQF
V: TRBV15; CDR3: ATSRATGLRQPQH
V: TRBV9; CDR3: ASSVGTSGSSGSYNEQF
V: TRBV19; CDR3: ASSIRGSPTSGSYEQY
V: TRBV5-1; CDR3: ASSLAGLQNTDTQY
V: TRBV7-2; CDR3: ASSPRGQGGNTEAF
V: TRBV6-5; CDR3: ASSYDGAGGETQY
V: TRBV6-1; CDR3: ASTRRQGKPEAF
V: TRBV5-1; CDR3: ASSPETVMNTEAF
V: TRBV28; CDR3: ASSLGGAGQPQH
V: TRBV11-2; CDR3: ASSLATASYEQY
V: TRBV7-2; CDR3: ASSDETGGNEKLF
V: TRBV5-1; CDR3: ASTLNRPIYNEQF
V: TRBV5-1; CDR3: ASQGPQARSETQY
V: TRBV5-1; CDR3: ASSFWDGDTQY
V: TRBV5-6; CDR3: ASSLRWIPSSYEQY
V: TRBV14; CDR3: ASSQAAVPGLEQY
V: TRBV11-1; CDR3: ASSLALYSTEAF
V: TRBV5-1; CDR3: ASSLAPHTPGQETQY
V: TRBV6-6; CDR3: ASNPPGRQDTQY
V: TRBV28; CDR3: ASSTSGISSYEQY
V: TRBV7-8; CDR3: ASSLYLERGSTDTQY
V: TRBV19; CDR3: ASRRPTGGYGYT
V: TRBV19; CDR3: ASSPLGGGSEGEQF
V: TRBV6-5; CDR3: ASSRTEGAGELF
V: TRBV28; CDR3: ASSSPDRAMNTEAF
V: TRBV28; CDR3: ASLMPTNTEAF
V: TRBV10-2; CDR3: ASSVSGLPSYNEQF
V: TRBV27; CDR3: ASSLVGQGNSPLH
V: TRBV28; CDR3: ASSLSGVSTDTQY
V: TRBV15; CDR3: ATSRGRGGQYTGELF
V: TRBV7-6; CDR3: ASSPQPSTDTQY
V: TRBV6-1; CDR3: ASSATSGSIGETQY
V: TRBV18; CDR3: ASSPARSAANEKLF
V: TRBV28; CDR3: ASSFGSNYGYT